These 28 T cell receptor beta chains came from one sample sequenced in a study of CD8 T cells in ankylosing spondylitis. TCRdb passed the 5' RACE reads through MiXCR, listing each CDR3 protein once. Of about 66,000 distinct CDR3 sequences detected, more than 5.5% appear once; the ten largest clones hold approximately 5%. Sequenced sample: synovial fluid, either unsorted or a sorted T cell fraction (not recorded which). Receptor source: a male donor with ankylosing spondylitis.

V and J are TRBV4-1 and TRBJ1-6; D unclear. V gave up 4 bases and J gave up 6 bases, with 13 bases separating them. Germline CDR1 and CDR2: MGHRA and YSYEKL. The CDR3 runs to 15 residues. The CDR3 here is CASSPRGRFNSPLHF. CDR3 DNA sequence: TGCGCCAGCAGCCCCCGAGGCAGATTTAATTCACCCCTCCACTTT.

This clonotype occurred a few times. V and J are TRBV3-1 and TRBJ2-2; 13 bases map to TRBD2. Germline V lookup: CDR1 LGHDT, CDR2 YNNKEL (reference sequence). The CDR3 spans 16 residues. V lost 4 bases to trimming and J lost 8 bases; unmatched junction nucleotides: 7. DNA for the CDR3: TGTGCCAGCAGCCTCGGACTAGCGGGAGCTATTGGGGAGCTGTTTTTT. Encoded protein: CASSLGLAGAIGELFF.

This clonotype was observed many times. The rearrangement joins TRBV2 to TRBJ2-1; D uncertain. The CDR3 has 12 amino acids. V was clipped by 7 bases and J by 7 bases, with 11 bases between them. Germline V gene lookup returns CDR1 SNHLY and CDR2 FYNNEI. The CDR3 protein is CASTLLRNEQFF. The CDR3 coding sequence is TGTGCCAGCACCTTACTACGAAATGAGCAGTTCTTC.

At least ten counts were recorded for this clonotype. The chain employs TRBV4-2 and TRBJ2-3, with D uncertain. The ends were cut back, 6 bases at V and 2 bases at J, with 15 bases in the middle. CDR3 length: 15 residues. In germline, CDR1 is LGHNA, CDR2 YNFKEQ. The CDR3 protein is CASSLGSWVTDTQYF. The DNA of the CDR3 is TGTGCCAGCAGTCTTGGTAGCTGGGTCACAGATACGCAGTATTTT.

This clonotype has a single count. The chain employs TRBV18 and TRBJ2-1; 11 bases agree with TRBD2. J gave up 6 bases and V 3 bases, and 7 bases lay outside the gene matches. The CDR3 contains 16 residues. Germline V CDR1 and CDR2: KGHSH, LQKENI. This CDR3 is CASSPTTSGNLNEQFF. CDR3 DNA: TGTGCCAGCTCACCTACGACTAGCGGGAACCTCAATGAGCAGTTCTTC.

In this sample, this clonotype turned up a few times. This chain connects TRBV28 to TRBJ2-7, with D possibly matching TRBD2 (7 bases). Germline CDR1 reads MDHEN; CDR2 reads SYDVKM. The V end lost 6 bases, the J end lost 6 bases, and 18 bases lay between the germline ends. The CDR3 has 14 amino acids. CDR3 DNA: TGTGCCAGCAGCTGGGGGGCGGGAGAAGGCGAGCAGTACTTC. As protein: CASSWGAGEGEQYF.

This clonotype ranks as medium-sized. The gene calls are TRBV6-1 and TRBJ1-5, with D perhaps matching TRBD1 (5 bases). V was clipped by 4 bases and J by 4 bases, with 11 bases between them. CDR3 size: 14 residues. CDR1 and CDR2 from the germline V gene are MNHNS and SASEGT. CDR3 loop: CASSGGADNQPQHF. For the CDR3, the DNA is TGTGCCAGCAGTGGAGGGGCCGATAATCAGCCCCAGCATTTT.

The chain combines TRBV7-2 with TRBJ1-2, with D possibly being TRBD1 (5 bases). V lost 1 base and J lost 2, with 8 bases in between. Germline CDR1 reads SGHTA; CDR2 reads FQGNSA. The CDR3 covers 14 residues. CDR3 sequence (DNA): TGTGCCAGCAGCTTAGATCGGGGCAACTATGGCTACACCTTC. Translating it yields CASSLDRGNYGYTF.

This clonotype was found a few times. Germline and junction disagree at one end, which may indicate a read error. This chain uses TRBV2 with TRBJ2-2; TRBD1 agrees at 8 bases. This CDR3 region has 16 residues. Germline CDR1 is SNHLY and CDR2 is FYNNEI. Written as DNA, the CDR3 is TGTGCCAGCAGCGTACGGGACAGGTGGAACACCGGGGAGCGGTTTTTT. This gives the protein CASSVRDRWNTGERFF.

This clonotype was observed many times. The chain combines TRBV15 with TRBJ2-2; 8 bases are a match to TRBD1. Germline CDR1 LNHNV, CDR2 YYDKDF (reference sequence). The CDR3 covers 16 residues. With V trimmed by 5 bases and J by 4 bases, 9 bases remained unmatched. The CDR3, as DNA: TGTGCCACCAGCCGATCGGACAGGGCGACCACCGGGGAGCTGTTTTTT. Protein product: CATSRSDRATTGELFF.

Remarks on this clonotype: A read error may produce the germline difference seen at one junction end. The chain couples TRBV28 to TRBJ2-7; D is perhaps TRBD1 or TRBD2 (6 bases each). CDR3 length equals 15 residues. Germline CDR1 reads MDHEN; CDR2 reads SYDVKM. CDR3 sequence (DNA): TGTGACAGCAAGATTTCCTGGGGGGCACGGCACGAGCAGTACTTC. Its translation: CDSKISWGARHEQYF.

This clonotype was observed many times. DNA for the CDR3: TGTGCCAGCAGTCACTTACAGGGGGTACCACAAAATACGCAGTATTTT. Translated: CASSHLQGVPQNTQYF. J is TRBJ2-3 and V is TRBV12-3 or TRBV12-4, with 8 nucleotides matching TRBD1. The length of the CDR3 is 16 residues. The J segment lost 7 bases and the V segment lost 5 bases, leaving 14 bases of the junction unmatched.

In this sample, this clonotype turned up many times. The chain uses TRBV3-1 and TRBJ1-1; 9 bases align to TRBD1. CDR1 LGHDT and CDR2 YNNKEL come from the germline V gene (reference sequence). The CDR3 sequence is 14 residues long. J gave up 5 bases and V 1 base, and 2 bases lay outside the gene matches. As DNA, the CDR3 is TGTGCCAGCAGCCAAGGACAGGGGGTGACTGAAGCTTTCTTT. It yields the protein CASSQGQGVTEAFF.

Notes on this clonotype: Mismatch with germline at one junction end may stem from a read error. This chain links TRBV24-1 with TRBJ1-1; the D is unclear. Germline assignment: CDR1 KGHDR and CDR2 SFDVKD. This CDR3 region has 14 residues. CDR3 coding DNA: TGTGCCACCTGTGATGCCAGTTCCCCCACTGAAGCTTTCTTT. It encodes CATCDASSPTEAFF.

This clonotype showed up many times. The V and J genes are TRBV29-1 and TRBJ1-1; tentative D call: TRBD1 (5 bases). Germline CDR1 is SQVTM and CDR2 is ANQGSEA. With 4 bases removed from V and 2 bases from J, the gap between germline ends came to 11 bases. This CDR3 spans 13 amino acids. The CDR3 sequence is CSVAGATNTEAFF. The CDR3 bases are TGCAGCGTTGCCGGGGCAACCAACACTGAAGCTTTCTTT. Supplemented by reference TRBV29-1 and TRBJ1-1, the full variable domain reads SAVISQKPSRDICQRGTSLTIQCQVDSQVTMMFWYRQQPGQSLTLIATANQGSEATYESGFVIDKFPISRPNLTFSTLTVSNMSPEDSSIYLCSVAGATNTEAFFGQGTRLTVV.

This clonotype was seen at least ten times. CDR3 coding DNA: TGCGCCAGCAGCCAAGGAATCACGTTCCCGAACACTGAAGCTTTCTTT. Translation gives CASSQGITFPNTEAFF. The chain has TRBV4-1 and TRBJ1-1; D remains unclear. CDR1 is MGHRA and CDR2 is YSYEKL in the germline V gene. V gave up 1 base and J gave up 1 base, with 13 bases separating them. The CDR3 runs 16 residues.

The chain joins TRBV29-1 to TRBJ1-1; 12 bases are a match to TRBD1. Germline lookup yields CDR1 SQVTM and CDR2 ANQGSEA. V trimming: 5 bases; J trimming: 1 base; junction bases outside the gene matches: 5. The CDR3 covers 15 residues. The CDR3 reads CSVTGTGGKNTEAFF. DNA for the CDR3: TGCAGCGTTACCGGGACAGGGGGCAAGAACACTGAAGCTTTCTTT.

Many counts were recorded for this clonotype. The V and J genes are TRBV7-2 and TRBJ1-4, with TRBD1 as a possible D gene (6 bases). Germline CDR1 reads SGHTA; CDR2 reads FQGNSA. This CDR3 has 15 amino acids. V lost 4 bases and J 0 bases, leaving 9 bases between the germline ends. The CDR3 region has the DNA TGTGCCAGCAGCTCAGGACAGACAACTAATGAAAAACTGTTTTTT. It yields the protein CASSSGQTTNEKLFF.

The table lists this clonotype with many counts. CDR3 region: CASSQDSPLHF. The CDR3 DNA follows: TGTGCCAGCAGCCAAGACTCACCCCTCCACTTT. The chain links TRBV3-1 to TRBJ1-6, with D unresolved. Per the germline V gene, CDR1 is LGHDT and CDR2 is YNNKEL (reference sequence). The CDR3 extends over 11 amino acids. V shed 0 bases and J shed 10 bases, with 1 base lying between them.

This chain uses TRBV15 with TRBJ2-5; tentative D call: TRBD1 (6 bases). Germline V CDR1 and CDR2: LNHNV, YYDKDF (reference sequence). The CDR3 has 16 amino acids. Trimming removed 0 bases at V and 6 bases at J, with 17 bases between. CDR3 residues: CATSRDPGVGGKTQYF. In DNA, the CDR3 is TGTGCCACCAGCAGAGACCCAGGGGTTGGGGGAAAGACCCAGTACTTC.

This clonotype has a count of ten or more. The rearrangement uses TRBV6-1 and TRBJ2-3; D might be TRBD2 (6 bases). The germline V gene has CDR1 MNHNS and CDR2 SASEGT. This CDR3 region has 12 residues. Trimming cost V 8 bases and J 6 bases, with 12 bases left between them. The CDR3 sequence is CASAGYGDTQYF. DNA for the CDR3: TGTGCCAGCGCGGGATATGGCGATACGCAGTATTTT.

This clonotype was observed many times. The chain employs TRBV5-1 and TRBJ1-4; no reliable D call. The germline CDR1 and CDR2 sequences are SGHRS and YFSETQ. V was trimmed by 1 base and J by 0 bases, leaving 7 bases between them. This CDR3 comprises 15 residues. The CDR3 coding sequence is TGCGCCAGCAGCTTGACGGACGCAACTAATGAAAAACTGTTTTTT. It specifies CASSLTDATNEKLFF.

The sample holds many counts of this clonotype. Here the CDR3 reads CASSLQEGTYNEQFF. The CDR3 region has the DNA TGCGCCAGCAGCTTGCAAGAGGGGACCTACAATGAGCAGTTCTTC. The chain uses TRBV5-1 and TRBJ2-1; D is tentatively TRBD1 or TRBD2 (5 bases each). V lost 1 base, J lost 2 bases, and 10 bases lay in between. The CDR3 loop spans 15 amino acids. CDR1 SGHRS and CDR2 YFSETQ come from the germline V gene.

V is TRBV7-3 and J is TRBJ2-6; D not certain. The CDR3 length is 17 residues. Trimming shortened V by 0 bases and J by 0 bases, and 9 bases separated the two germline ends. CDR1 SGHTA and CDR2 FQGTGA come from the germline V gene. CDR3 sequence (DNA): TGTGCCAGCAGCTTAACATCGGGCGACTCTGGGGCCAACGTCCTGACTTTC. It codes for CASSLTSGDSGANVLTF. Combining the CDR3 with reference TRBV7-3 and TRBJ2-6 gives the whole variable domain GAGVSQTPSNKVTEKGKYVELRCDPISGHTALYWYRQSLGQGPEFLIYFQGTGAADDSGLPNDRFFAVRPEGSVSTLKIQRTERGDSAVYLCASSLTSGDSGANVLTFGAGSRLTVL.

Of note for this clonotype: At one boundary the junction diverges from the germline segment, which might be a read error. Here the CDR3 DNA reads TGTGCCAGCAGCTCCCCGGGACAGGATTCCCAGCTCTTC. It encodes CASSSPGQDSQLF. The rearrangement joins TRBV6-1 to TRBJ2-1, with TRBD1 identical over 8 bases. The CDR3 spans 13 residues. Germline-derived CDR1 and CDR2 are MNHNS and SASEGT.

The table lists this clonotype with many counts. The chain uses TRBV4-1 and TRBJ2-7; D uncertain. This CDR3 is built from 15 residues. Germline CDR1 and CDR2: MGHRA and YSYEKL. V was shortened by 0 bases and J by 3 bases, with 12 bases between the two germline ends. The CDR3 is CASSQELRAFYEQYF. CDR3 in DNA: TGCGCCAGCAGCCAAGAGCTGAGAGCCTTCTACGAGCAGTACTTC.

This chain links TRBV2 with TRBJ2-2; TRBD1 matches 9 bases. Germline V gene sequence: CDR1 SNHLY, CDR2 FYNNEI. V trimming: 6 bases; J trimming: 2 bases; junction bases outside the gene matches: 4. The CDR3 consists of 15 residues. CDR3 residues: CASRGDRANTGELFF. CDR3 nucleotide sequence: TGTGCCAGCAGGGGGGACAGGGCAAACACCGGGGAGCTGTTTTTT.

The chain combines TRBV9 with TRBJ1-5; D perhaps matches TRBD1 (6 bases). The germline V gene encodes CDR1 SGDLS and CDR2 YYNGEE. This CDR3 has 15 amino acids. Between the trimmed V and J ends, which lost 0 bases and 6 bases, there was a span of 13 bases. As DNA, the CDR3 is TGTGCCAGCAGCGTAGAAGGGGGGGCGGGTCAGCCCCAGCATTTT. Its protein product is CASSVEGGAGQPQHF.